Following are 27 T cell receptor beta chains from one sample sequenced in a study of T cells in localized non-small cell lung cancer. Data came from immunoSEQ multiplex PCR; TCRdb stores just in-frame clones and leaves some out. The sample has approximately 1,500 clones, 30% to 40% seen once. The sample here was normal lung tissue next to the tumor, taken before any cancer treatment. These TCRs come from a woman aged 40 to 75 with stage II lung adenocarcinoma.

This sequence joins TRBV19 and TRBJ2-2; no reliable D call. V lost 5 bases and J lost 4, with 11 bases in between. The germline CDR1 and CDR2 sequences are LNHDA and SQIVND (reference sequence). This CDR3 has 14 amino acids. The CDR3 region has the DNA TGTGCCAGTAGTGACGCGTTTGGCACCGGGGAGCTGTTTTTT. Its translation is CASSDAFGTGELFF. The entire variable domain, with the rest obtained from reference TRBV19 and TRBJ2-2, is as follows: DGGITQSPKYLFRKEGQNVTLSCEQNLNHDAMYWYRQDPGQGLRLIYYSQIVNDFQKGDIAEGYSVSREKKESFPLTVTSAQKNPTAFYLCASSDAFGTGELFFGEGSRLTVL.

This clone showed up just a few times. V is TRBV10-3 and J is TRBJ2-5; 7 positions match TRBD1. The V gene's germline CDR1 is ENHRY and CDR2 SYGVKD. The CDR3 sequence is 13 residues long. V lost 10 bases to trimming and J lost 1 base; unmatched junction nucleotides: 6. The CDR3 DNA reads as TGTGCCAACTGGGACAGCACCCAAGAGACCCAGTACTTC. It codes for CANWDSTQETQYF.

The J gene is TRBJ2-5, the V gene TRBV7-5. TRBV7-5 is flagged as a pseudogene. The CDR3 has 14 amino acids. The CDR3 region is CASSLGFGEETQYF. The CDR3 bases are TGTGCCAGCAGCTTAGGTTTTGGGGAAGAGACCCAGTACTTC.

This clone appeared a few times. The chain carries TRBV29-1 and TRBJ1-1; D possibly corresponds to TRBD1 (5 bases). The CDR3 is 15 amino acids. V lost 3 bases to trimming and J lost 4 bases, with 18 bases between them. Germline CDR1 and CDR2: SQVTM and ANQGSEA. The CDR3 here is CSVDVNAAGSTEAFF. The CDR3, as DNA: TGCAGCGTTGATGTCAACGCGGCAGGGAGCACTGAAGCTTTCTTT.

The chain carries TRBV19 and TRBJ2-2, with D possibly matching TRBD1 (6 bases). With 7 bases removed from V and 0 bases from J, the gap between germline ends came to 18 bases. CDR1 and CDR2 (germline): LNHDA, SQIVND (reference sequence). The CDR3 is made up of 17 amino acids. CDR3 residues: CASTDWIQGANTGELFF. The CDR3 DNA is TGTGCCAGTACCGACTGGATACAGGGTGCGAACACCGGGGAGCTGTTTTTT. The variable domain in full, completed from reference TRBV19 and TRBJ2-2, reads DGGITQSPKYLFRKEGQNVTLSCEQNLNHDAMYWYRQDPGQGLRLIYYSQIVNDFQKGDIAEGYSVSREKKESFPLTVTSAQKNPTAFYLCASTDWIQGANTGELFFGEGSRLTVL.

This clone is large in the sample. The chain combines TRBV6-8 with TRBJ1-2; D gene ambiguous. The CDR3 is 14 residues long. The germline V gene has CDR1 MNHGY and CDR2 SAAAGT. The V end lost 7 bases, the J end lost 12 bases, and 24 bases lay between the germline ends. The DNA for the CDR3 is TGTGCCAGCAAGTCCGGGCCCCAGAGAGCGGAACACACCTTC. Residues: CASKSGPQRAEHTF.

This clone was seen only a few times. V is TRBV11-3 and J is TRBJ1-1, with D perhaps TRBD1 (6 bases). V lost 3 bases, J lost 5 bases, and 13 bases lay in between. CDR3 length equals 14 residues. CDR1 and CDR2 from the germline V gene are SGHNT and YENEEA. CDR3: CASSFGGAGTEAFF. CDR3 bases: TGTGCCAGCAGCTTCGGGGGCGCCGGGACTGAAGCTTTCTTT.

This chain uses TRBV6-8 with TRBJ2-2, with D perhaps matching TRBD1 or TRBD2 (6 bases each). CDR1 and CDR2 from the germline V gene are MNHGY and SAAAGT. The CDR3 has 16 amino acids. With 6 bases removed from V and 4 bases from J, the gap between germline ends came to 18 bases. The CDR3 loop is CASREGWGAFTGELFF. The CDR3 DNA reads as TGTGCCAGCAGAGAAGGTTGGGGGGCTTTCACCGGGGAGCTGTTTTTT.

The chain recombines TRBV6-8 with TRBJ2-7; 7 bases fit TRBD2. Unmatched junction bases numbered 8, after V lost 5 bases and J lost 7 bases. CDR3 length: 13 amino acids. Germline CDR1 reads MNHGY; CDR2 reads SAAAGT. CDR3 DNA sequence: TGTGCCAGCAGTATTAGGGGCGGGGGTGAGCAGTACTTC. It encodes CASSIRGGGEQYF.

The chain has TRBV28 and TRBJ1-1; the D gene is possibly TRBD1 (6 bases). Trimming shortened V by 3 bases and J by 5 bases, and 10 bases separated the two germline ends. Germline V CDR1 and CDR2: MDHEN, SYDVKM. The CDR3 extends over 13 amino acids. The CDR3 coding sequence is TGTGCCAGCAGTTTTACAGGGAGGACTGAAGCTTTCTTT. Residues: CASSFTGRTEAFF.

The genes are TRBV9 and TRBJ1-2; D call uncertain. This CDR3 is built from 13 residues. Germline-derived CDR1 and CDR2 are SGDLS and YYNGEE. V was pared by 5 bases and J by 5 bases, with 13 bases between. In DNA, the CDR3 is TGTGCCAGCAGTGAAGGGAAATCTTATGGCTACACCTTC. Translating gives CASSEGKSYGYTF.

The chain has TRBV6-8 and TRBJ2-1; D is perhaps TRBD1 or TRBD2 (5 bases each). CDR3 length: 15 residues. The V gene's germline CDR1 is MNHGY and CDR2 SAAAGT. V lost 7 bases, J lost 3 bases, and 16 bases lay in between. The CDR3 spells CASKTGQEVYNEQFF. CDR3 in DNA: TGTGCCAGCAAAACGGGGCAAGAGGTCTACAATGAGCAGTTCTTC.

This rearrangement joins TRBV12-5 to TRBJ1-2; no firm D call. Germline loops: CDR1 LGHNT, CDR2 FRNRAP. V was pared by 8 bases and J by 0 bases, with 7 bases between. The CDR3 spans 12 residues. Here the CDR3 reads CASSAANYGYTF. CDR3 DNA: TGTGCTAGTTCTGCGGCTAACTATGGCTACACCTTC.

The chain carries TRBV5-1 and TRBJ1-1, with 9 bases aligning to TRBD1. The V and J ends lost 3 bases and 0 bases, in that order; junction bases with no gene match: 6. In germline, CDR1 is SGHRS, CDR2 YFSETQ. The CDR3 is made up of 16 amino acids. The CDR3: CASSSGTGSMNTEAFF. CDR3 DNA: TGCGCCAGCAGCTCCGGGACAGGGTCCATGAACACTGAAGCTTTCTTT.

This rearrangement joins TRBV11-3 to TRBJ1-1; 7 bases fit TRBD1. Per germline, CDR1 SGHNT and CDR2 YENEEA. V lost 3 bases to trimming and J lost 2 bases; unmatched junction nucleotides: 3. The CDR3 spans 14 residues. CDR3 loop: CASSFYRGNTEAFF. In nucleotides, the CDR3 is TGTGCCAGCAGCTTTTACAGGGGAAACACTGAAGCTTTCTTT.

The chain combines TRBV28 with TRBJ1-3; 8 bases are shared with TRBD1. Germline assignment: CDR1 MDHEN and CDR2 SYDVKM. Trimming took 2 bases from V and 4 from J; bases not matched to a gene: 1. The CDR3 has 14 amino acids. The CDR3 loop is CASSLRDRGNTIYF. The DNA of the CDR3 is TGTGCCAGCAGTTTAAGGGACAGGGGAAACACCATATATTTT.

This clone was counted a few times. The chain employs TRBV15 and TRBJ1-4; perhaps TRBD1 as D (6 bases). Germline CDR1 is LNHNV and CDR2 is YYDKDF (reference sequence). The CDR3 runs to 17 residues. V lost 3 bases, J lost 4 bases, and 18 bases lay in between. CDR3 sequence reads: CATSRFRLAQGNEKLFF. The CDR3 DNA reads TGTGCCACCAGCAGGTTCCGTCTCGCACAGGGTAATGAAAAACTGTTTTTT.

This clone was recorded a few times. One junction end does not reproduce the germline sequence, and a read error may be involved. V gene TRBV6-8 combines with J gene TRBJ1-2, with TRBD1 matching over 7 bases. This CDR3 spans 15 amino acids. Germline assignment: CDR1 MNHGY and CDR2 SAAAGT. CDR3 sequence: CASSDSTGRGYGYTF. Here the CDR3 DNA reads TGTGCCAGCAGTGACTCGACAGGGAGAGGTTATGGCTACACCTTC.

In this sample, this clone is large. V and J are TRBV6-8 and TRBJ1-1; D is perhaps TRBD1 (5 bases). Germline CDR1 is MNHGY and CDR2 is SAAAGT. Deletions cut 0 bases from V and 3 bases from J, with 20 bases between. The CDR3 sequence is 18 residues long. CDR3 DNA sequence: TGTGCCAGCAGTTACTCGATCGTACGGGGGGTCGAGGACACTGAAGCTTTCTTT. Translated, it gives CASSYSIVRGVEDTEAFF.

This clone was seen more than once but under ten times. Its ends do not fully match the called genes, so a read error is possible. CDR3 protein: CVSSLTGGFETQYF. The CDR3 coding sequence is TGCGTCAGCAGCTTGACGGGGGGATTTGAGACCCAGTACTTC. The chain joins TRBV5-1 to TRBJ2-5; TRBD2 agrees at 7 bases. Germline CDR1 SGHRS, CDR2 YFSETQ. CDR3 length: 14 residues.

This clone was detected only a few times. The CDR3 DNA reads as TGTGCCAGCAGTTCCGCCGGGGGCTCTGGGGCCAACGTCCTGACTTTC. As protein: CASSSAGGSGANVLTF. V usage is TRBV28 and J usage is TRBJ2-6; D is perhaps TRBD2 (6 bases). Germline CDR1 reads MDHEN; CDR2 reads SYDVKM. The CDR3 length is 16 residues. Trimming stripped 4 bases from V and 0 bases from J, with 10 bases between.

The CDR3 DNA reads TGCAGCGTTGCGGGAGACGGCAGGTATGGCTACACCTTC. Protein: CSVAGDGRYGYTF. V usage is TRBV29-1 and J usage is TRBJ1-2; D ambiguous. V lost 4 bases and J 5 bases, leaving 14 bases between the germline ends. Germline loops: CDR1 SQVTM, CDR2 ANQGSEA. The CDR3 loop spans 13 amino acids.

The CDR3 spells CASSTEGKNTEAFF. The CDR3, as DNA: TGTGCCAGCTCAACAGAGGGGAAGAACACTGAAGCTTTCTTT. The V and J genes are TRBV18 and TRBJ1-1; possible D gene TRBD1, 5 bases. The CDR3 loop spans 14 amino acids. V was trimmed by 5 bases and J by 1 base, leaving 11 bases between them. Germline CDR1 and CDR2: KGHSH and LQKENI.

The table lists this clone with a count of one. The CDR3 DNA sequence: TGTGCCAGCAGTTCACCAGGGGGCGGCGGGTACTATGGCTACACCTTC. Its protein product is CASSSPGGGGYYGYTF. The rearrangement joins TRBV28 to TRBJ1-2; TRBD1 agrees at 8 bases. With 4 bases clipped from V and 3 bases from J, the junction kept 10 bases outside the gene matches. Germline loops: CDR1 MDHEN, CDR2 SYDVKM. CDR3 length: 16 residues.

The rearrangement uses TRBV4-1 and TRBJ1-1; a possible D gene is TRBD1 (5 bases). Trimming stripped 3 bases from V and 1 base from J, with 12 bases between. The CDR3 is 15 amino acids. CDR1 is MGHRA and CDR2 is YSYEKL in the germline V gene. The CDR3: CASSHPDRPNTEAFF. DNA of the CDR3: TGCGCCAGCAGCCACCCCGACAGACCGAACACTGAAGCTTTCTTT.

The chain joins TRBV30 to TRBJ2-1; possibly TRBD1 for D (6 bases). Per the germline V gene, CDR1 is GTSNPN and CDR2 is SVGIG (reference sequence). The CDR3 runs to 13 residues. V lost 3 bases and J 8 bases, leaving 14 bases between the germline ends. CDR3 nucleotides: TGTGCCTGGAGCCGGGGCAGGGGATATGAGCAGTTCTTC. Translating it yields CAWSRGRGYEQFF.

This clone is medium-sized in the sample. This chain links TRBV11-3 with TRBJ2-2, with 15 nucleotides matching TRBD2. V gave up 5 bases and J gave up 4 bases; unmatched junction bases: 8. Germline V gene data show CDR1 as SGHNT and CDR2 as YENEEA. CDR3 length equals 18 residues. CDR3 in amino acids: CASSTGLAGGQGTGELFF. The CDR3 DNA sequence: TGTGCCAGCAGCACCGGACTAGCGGGGGGGCAAGGCACCGGGGAGCTGTTTTTT. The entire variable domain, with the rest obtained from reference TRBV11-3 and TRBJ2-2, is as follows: EAGVVQSPRYKIIEKKQPVAFWCNPISGHNTLYWYLQNLGQGPELLIRYENEEAVDDSQLPKDRFSAERLKGVDSTLKIQPAELGDSAVYLCASSTGLAGGQGTGELFFGEGSRLTVL.